The rows below give T cell receptor beta chains drawn from one sample of a study of T cells after yellow fever vaccination. TCRdb analysed the 5' RACE reads with MiXCR anew, one entry per CDR3 protein. Of some 350,000 distinct CDR3 sequences in the sample, 4.1% were seen once. The specimen was PBMCs, collected 5 days after the yellow fever booster vaccination. These receptors all come from a young man who received the YFV17D yellow fever vaccine. Each CDR3 is given with its conserved first and last residue. D genes are given only for firm matches. The listing skips clone size in some rows; elsewhere it reads once, few, many or a size class.

15	TRBV12-3/TRBV12-4	TRBD1	TRBJ2-5	few	CASRPGTGNQETQYF	TGTGCCAGCAGGCCCGGGACAGGGAACCAAGAGACCCAGTACTTC
13	TRBV19	TRBD1	TRBJ2-7	many	CASSTGQGYEQYF	TGCGCCAGCAGCACGGGACAGGGATACGAGCAGTACTTC
13	TRBV11-2	-	TRBJ2-7	many	CASSLVVGYEQYF	TGTGCCAGCAGCTTAGTCGTCGGATACGAGCAGTACTTC
18	TRBV5-1	-	TRBJ2-1	-	CASSTSGTGPTRGNEQFF	TGCGCCAGCAGCACCTCCGGGACGGGCCCGACCAGGGGCAATGAGCAGTTCTTC
13	TRBV5-5	-	TRBJ2-2	few	CASSFDPSGELFF	TGTGCCAGCAGCTTCGACCCATCAGGGGAGCTGTTTTTT
15	TRBV7-2	-	TRBJ2-3	-	CASSTFVGSTDTQYF	TGTGCCAGCAGCACTTTTGTGGGGAGCACAGATACGCAGTATTTT
15	TRBV12-3/TRBV12-4	-	TRBJ2-5	-	CASSRRGSIGETQYF	TGTGCCAGCAGCCGGAGGGGGTCGATCGGAGAGACCCAGTACTTC
16	TRBV5-8	-	TRBJ2-1	-	CASSLLGHSQIDEQFF	TGTGCCAGCAGCTTGCTTGGGCACAGTCAGATCGATGAGCAGTTCTTC
15	TRBV7-6	-	TRBJ1-5	-	CASSPQGGGNQPQHF	TGTGCCAGCAGCCCCCAGGGAGGGGGCAATCAGCCCCAGCATTTT
12	TRBV29-1	-	TRBJ1-1	few	CSGRQENTEAFF	TGCAGCGGTCGACAGGAGAACACTGAAGCTTTCTTT
15	TRBV7-9	-	TRBJ1-6	few	CASSFGEQRYSPLHF	TGTGCCAGCAGCTTTGGGGAACAGCGATATTCACCCCTCCACTTT
15	TRBV7-2	TRBD1	TRBJ2-1	-	CASSPDRGPYNEQFF	TGTGCCAGCAGCCCCGACAGGGGCCCCTACAATGAGCAGTTCTTC
12	TRBV20-1	-	TRBJ2-5	-	CSASRGQETQYF	TGCAGTGCTAGCCGGGGGCAAGAGACCCAGTACTTC
14	TRBV5-1	TRBD1	TRBJ1-1	many	CASSLGTGGLEAFF	TGCGCCAGCAGCTTGGGGACAGGGGGCTTGGAAGCTTTCTTT
14	TRBV6-6	TRBD1	TRBJ1-2	few	CASSFDRGLGGYTF	TGTGCCAGCAGTTTCGACAGGGGGCTGGGGGGCTACACCTTC
15	TRBV9	TRBD1	TRBJ1-6	few	CASSDRASPGSPLHF	TGTGCCAGCAGTGACAGGGCAAGTCCGGGTTCACCCCTCCACTTT
13	TRBV6-6	-	TRBJ1-1	-	CASSTRRFTEAFF	TGTGCCAGCAGTACCAGACGGTTCACTGAAGCTTTCTTT
15	TRBV4-3	TRBD1	TRBJ1-2	-	CASSPQGTDNYGYTF	TGCGCCAGCAGCCCCCAGGGGACAGACAACTATGGCTACACCTTC
13	TRBV28	TRBD1	TRBJ2-5	-	CASSQQGYETQYF	TGTGCCAGCAGTCAACAGGGGTACGAGACCCAGTACTTC
14	TRBV4-3	-	TRBJ1-1	-	CASSARVTRAEAFF	TGCGCCAGCAGCGCCAGGGTTACGAGGGCTGAAGCTTTCTTT
15	TRBV4-1	TRBD1	TRBJ2-7	few	CASSFLGQGGYEQYF	TGCGCCAGCAGCTTTTTGGGACAGGGGGGCTACGAGCAGTACTTC
16	TRBV9	-	TRBJ2-3	many	CASSVGSSLWADTQYF	TGTGCCAGCAGCGTAGGTTCTAGCTTGTGGGCAGATACGCAGTATTTT
16	TRBV19	-	TRBJ1-5	few	CASSALTGGGDQPQHF	TGTGCCAGTAGTGCCCTGACAGGCGGAGGGGATCAGCCCCAGCATTTT
16	TRBV2	-	TRBJ2-6	-	CASSLTGRSGANVLTF	TGTGCCAGCAGTTTAACAGGGAGGTCTGGGGCCAACGTCCTGACTTTC
16	TRBV19	TRBD1	TRBJ1-5	-	CASSIYGTESNQPQHF	TGTGCCAGTAGTATTTATGGGACAGAAAGCAATCAGCCCCAGCATTTT
13	TRBV20-1	-	TRBJ2-3	-	CSGDGTSTDTQYF	TGCAGCGGGGACGGTACTAGCACAGATACGCAGTATTTT
16	TRBV19	TRBD1	TRBJ2-1	-	CASSILSGQGENEQFF	TGTGCCAGTAGTATTCTTTCCGGACAGGGAGAAAATGAGCAGTTCTTC
15	TRBV12-3/TRBV12-4	TRBD2	TRBJ2-3	few	CASTTSGGPPDTQYF	TGTGCCAGCACCACTAGCGGGGGCCCCCCAGATACGCAGTATTTT
16	TRBV6-4	-	TRBJ1-2	-	CASSEVGGDVREGYTF	TGTGCCAGCAGTGAGGTCGGGGGCGACGTCCGGGAAGGCTACACCTTC
14	TRBV29-1	TRBD1	TRBJ1-1	many	CSVVGQGAKAEAFF	TGCAGCGTTGTTGGGCAGGGGGCGAAGGCTGAAGCTTTCTTT
15	TRBV7-2	-	TRBJ2-5	few	CASSLGDRGRGTQYF	TGTGCCAGCAGCTTAGGGGACCGGGGCAGGGGGACCCAGTACTTC
14	TRBV7-8	-	TRBJ2-3	few	CASSLGLSGGAQYF	TGTGCCAGCAGCTTGGGACTTTCTGGAGGTGCGCAGTATTTT
13	TRBV7-2	TRBD1	TRBJ2-5	few	CASSSQGSETQYF	TGTGCCAGCAGCTCACAGGGGTCAGAGACCCAGTACTTC
18	TRBV6-5	TRBD2	TRBJ2-1	-	CASSYFPPGLAEYNEQFF	TGTGCCAGCAGTTACTTCCCACCGGGACTAGCGGAGTACAATGAGCAGTTCTTC
17	TRBV4-3	TRBD1	TRBJ2-3	few	CASSQHPGQGIGDTQYF	TGCGCCAGCAGCCAACACCCGGGACAGGGGATTGGAGATACGCAGTATTTT
15	TRBV6-5	TRBD1	TRBJ2-2	many	CASRSQGVVTGELFF	TGTGCCAGCAGGTCACAGGGGGTTGTCACCGGGGAGCTGTTTTTT